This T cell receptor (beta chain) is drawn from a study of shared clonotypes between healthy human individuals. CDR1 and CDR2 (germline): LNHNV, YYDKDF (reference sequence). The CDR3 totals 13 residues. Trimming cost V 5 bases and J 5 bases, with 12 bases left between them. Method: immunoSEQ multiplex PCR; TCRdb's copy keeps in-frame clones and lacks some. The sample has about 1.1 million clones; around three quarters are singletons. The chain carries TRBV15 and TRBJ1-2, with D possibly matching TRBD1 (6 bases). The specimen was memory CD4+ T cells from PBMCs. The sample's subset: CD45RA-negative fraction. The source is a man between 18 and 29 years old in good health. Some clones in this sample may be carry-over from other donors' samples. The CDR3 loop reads CATSSGRGYGYTF. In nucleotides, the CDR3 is TGTGCCACCAGCTCGGGGAGGGGGTATGGCTACACCTTC.